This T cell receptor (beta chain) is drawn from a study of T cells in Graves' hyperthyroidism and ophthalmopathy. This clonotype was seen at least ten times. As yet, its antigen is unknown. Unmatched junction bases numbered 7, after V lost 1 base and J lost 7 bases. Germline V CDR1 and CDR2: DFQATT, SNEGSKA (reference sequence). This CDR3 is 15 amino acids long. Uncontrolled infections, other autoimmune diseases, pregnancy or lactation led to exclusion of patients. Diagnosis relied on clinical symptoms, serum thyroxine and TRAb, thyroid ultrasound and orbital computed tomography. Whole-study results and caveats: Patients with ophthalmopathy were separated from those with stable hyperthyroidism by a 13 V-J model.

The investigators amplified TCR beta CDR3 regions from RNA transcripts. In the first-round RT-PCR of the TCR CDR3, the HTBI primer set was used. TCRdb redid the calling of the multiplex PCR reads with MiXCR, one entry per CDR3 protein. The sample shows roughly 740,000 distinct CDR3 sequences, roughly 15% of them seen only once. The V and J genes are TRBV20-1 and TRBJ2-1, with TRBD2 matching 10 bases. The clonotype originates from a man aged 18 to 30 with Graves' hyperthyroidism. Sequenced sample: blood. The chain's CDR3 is CSARVPLAGKNEQFF. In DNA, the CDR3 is TGCAGTGCTAGAGTCCCACTAGCGGGAAAAAATGAGCAGTTCTTC.